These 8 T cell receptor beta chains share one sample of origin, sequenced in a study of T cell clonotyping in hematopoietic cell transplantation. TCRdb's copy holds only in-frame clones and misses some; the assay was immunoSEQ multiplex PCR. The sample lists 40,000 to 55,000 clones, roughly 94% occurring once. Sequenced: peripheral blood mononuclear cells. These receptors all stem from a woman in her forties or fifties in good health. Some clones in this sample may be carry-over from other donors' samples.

The CDR3 DNA reads as TGTGCCAGCAGCGTAGGCTCCTATAATTCACCCCTCCACTTT. It yields the protein CASSVGSYNSPLHF. This chain connects TRBV9 to TRBJ1-6, with D hard to call. Germline values: CDR1 SGDLS, CDR2 YYNGEE. V gave up 0 bases and J gave up 0 bases, with 1 base separating them. There are 14 residues in the CDR3. Supplemented by reference TRBV9 and TRBJ1-6, the full variable domain reads DSGVTQTPKHLITATGQRVTLRCSPRSGDLSVYWYQQSLDQGLQFLIQYYNGEERAKGNILERFSAQQFPDLHSELNLSSLELGDSALYFCASSVGSYNSPLHFGNGTRLTVT.

CDR3 DNA sequence: TGTGCCAGCAGTGCCTACCGGGACAGGGGGCCAAATTCACCCCTCCACTTT. Translated, it gives CASSAYRDRGPNSPLHF. The chain employs TRBV6-1 and TRBJ1-6, with TRBD1 identical over 12 bases. The germline CDR1 and CDR2 sequences are MNHNS and SASEGT. The V segment lost 4 bases and the J segment 7 bases; nucleotides outside the gene matches: 8. The CDR3 has 17 amino acids.

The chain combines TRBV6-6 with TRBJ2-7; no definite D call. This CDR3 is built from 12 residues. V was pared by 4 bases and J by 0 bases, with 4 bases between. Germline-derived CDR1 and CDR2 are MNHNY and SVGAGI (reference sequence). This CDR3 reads CASSFSSYEQYF. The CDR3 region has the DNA TGTGCCAGCAGTTTTAGCTCCTACGAGCAGTACTTC.

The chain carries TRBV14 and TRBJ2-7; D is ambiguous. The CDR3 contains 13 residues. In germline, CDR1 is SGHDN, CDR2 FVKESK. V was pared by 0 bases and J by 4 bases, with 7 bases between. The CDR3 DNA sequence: TGTGCCAGCAGCCAAGATACTCGATACGAGCAGTACTTC. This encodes CASSQDTRYEQYF.

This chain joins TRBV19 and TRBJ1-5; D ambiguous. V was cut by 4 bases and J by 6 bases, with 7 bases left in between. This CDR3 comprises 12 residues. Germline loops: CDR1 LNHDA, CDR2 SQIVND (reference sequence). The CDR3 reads CASSRASQPQHF. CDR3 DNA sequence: TGTGCCAGTAGTAGGGCGAGTCAGCCCCAGCATTTT.

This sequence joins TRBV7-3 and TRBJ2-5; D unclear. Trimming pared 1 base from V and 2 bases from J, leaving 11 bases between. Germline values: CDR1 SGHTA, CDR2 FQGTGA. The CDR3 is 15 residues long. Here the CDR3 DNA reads TGTGCCAGCAGCTTAAACCCAGGACCACAAGAGACCCAGTACTTC. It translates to CASSLNPGPQETQYF.

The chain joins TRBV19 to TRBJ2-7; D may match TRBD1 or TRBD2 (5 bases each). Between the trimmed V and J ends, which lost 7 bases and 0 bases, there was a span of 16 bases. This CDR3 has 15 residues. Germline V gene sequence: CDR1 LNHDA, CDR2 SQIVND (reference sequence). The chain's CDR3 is CASTRAAGSSYEQYF. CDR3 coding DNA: TGTGCCAGTACGCGGGCAGCAGGGAGCTCCTACGAGCAGTACTTC.

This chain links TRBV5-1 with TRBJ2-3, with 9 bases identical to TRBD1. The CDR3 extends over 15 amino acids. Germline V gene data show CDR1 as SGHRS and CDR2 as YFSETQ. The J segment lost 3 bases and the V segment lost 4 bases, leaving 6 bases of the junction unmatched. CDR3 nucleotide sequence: TGCGCCAGCAGCCGGGACAGGGTGATTACAGATACGCAGTATTTT. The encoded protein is CASSRDRVITDTQYF.